The rows below give T cell receptor beta chains drawn from one sample of a study of technical replicates of blood from a handful of donors. Assay used: immunoSEQ multiplex PCR; TCRdb lists only in-frame clones, some missing. The sample records 56,000 or so clones, 93% being singletons. The specimen was PBMCs. Receptors were obtained from a human donor in good health. Some clones in this sample may be carry-over from other donors' samples. Both conserved end residues are part of each CDR3. A D gene is named only where the DNA matches it firmly. Where a row states a size, it is once, few, many or the class of an expanded clone; other rows omit it.

j_gene: TRBJ2-1
abundance: NA
len: 16
v_gene: TRBV6-5
d_gene: NA
CDR3aa: CASSWKGQRSYNEQFF
CDR3nt: TGTGCCAGCAGTTGGAAAGGGCAGCGGTCCTACAATGAGCAGTTCTTC

j_gene: TRBJ1-4
abundance: NA
len: 16
v_gene: TRBV5-6
d_gene: NA
CDR3aa: CASSLDGRTGNEKLFF
CDR3nt: TGTGCCAGCAGCTTGGATGGGAGAACGGGGAATGAAAAACTGTTTTTT

j_gene: TRBJ2-2
abundance: few
len: 17
v_gene: TRBV5-1
d_gene: TRBD1
CDR3aa: CASSLVRTGGNTGELFF
CDR3nt: TGCGCCAGCAGCTTGGTCCGGACAGGGGGGAACACCGGGGAGCTGTTTTTT

j_gene: TRBJ1-4
abundance: NA
len: 15
v_gene: TRBV7-9
d_gene: TRBD1
CDR3aa: CASSPGQGWNEKLFF
CDR3nt: TGTGCCAGCAGCCCAGGACAGGGGTGGAATGAAAAACTGTTTTTT

j_gene: TRBJ2-2
abundance: once
len: 15
v_gene: TRBV7-2
d_gene: NA
CDR3aa: CASSLEGLSTGELFF
CDR3nt: TGTGCCAGCAGCTTGGAGGGGTTGAGCACCGGGGAGCTGTTTTTT

j_gene: TRBJ2-2
abundance: NA
len: 13
v_gene: TRBV7-8
d_gene: TRBD2
CDR3aa: CAAGGENTGELFF
CDR3nt: TGTGCCGCTGGGGGGGAGAACACCGGGGAGCTGTTTTTT

j_gene: TRBJ2-7
abundance: NA
len: 13
v_gene: TRBV6-1
d_gene: NA
CDR3aa: CASAGLGGNEQYF
CDR3nt: TGTGCCAGCGCTGGACTTGGAGGTAACGAGCAGTACTTC

j_gene: TRBJ2-1
abundance: many
len: 16
v_gene: TRBV13
d_gene: NA
CDR3aa: CASSLEGGESYNEQFF
CDR3nt: TGTGCCAGCAGCTTAGAAGGCGGGGAGTCCTACAATGAGCAGTTCTTC

j_gene: TRBJ1-2
abundance: NA
len: 13
v_gene: TRBV6-5
d_gene: TRBD1
CDR3aa: CASSYDRVYGYTF
CDR3nt: TGTGCCAGCAGTTACGACAGGGTCTATGGCTACACCTTC

j_gene: TRBJ2-2
abundance: NA
len: 17
v_gene: TRBV7-3
d_gene: NA
CDR3aa: CASSFTRAGQSGGELFF
CDR3nt: TGTGCCAGCAGCTTCACTCGGGCGGGCCAGTCGGGCGGGGAGCTGTTTTTT

j_gene: TRBJ1-2
abundance: NA
len: 15
v_gene: TRBV7-9
d_gene: TRBD1
CDR3aa: CASSRGTASLYGYTF
CDR3nt: TGTGCCAGCAGCCGCGGGACAGCCTCCCTCTATGGCTACACCTTC

j_gene: TRBJ1-1
abundance: NA
len: 13
v_gene: TRBV6-5
d_gene: NA
CDR3aa: CASRNRRGTEAFF
CDR3nt: TGTGCCAGCAGAAATCGCAGGGGCACTGAAGCTTTCTTT

j_gene: TRBJ2-7
abundance: NA
len: 12
v_gene: TRBV2
d_gene: NA
CDR3aa: CASSRTDYEQYF
CDR3nt: TGTGCCAGCAGTAGGACAGATTACGAGCAGTACTTC

j_gene: TRBJ2-3
abundance: NA
len: 14
v_gene: TRBV5-1
d_gene: NA
CDR3aa: CASSTTRSTDTQYF
CDR3nt: TGCGCCAGCAGCACCACTAGGAGCACAGATACGCAGTATTTT

j_gene: TRBJ2-1
abundance: NA
len: 16
v_gene: TRBV4-3
d_gene: TRBD2
CDR3aa: CASSQGASGAYNEQFF
CDR3nt: TGCGCCAGCAGCCAAGGGGCTAGCGGAGCCTACAATGAGCAGTTCTTC

j_gene: TRBJ1-2
abundance: few
len: 15
v_gene: TRBV5-7
d_gene: NA
CDR3aa: CASSSLPGVNYGYTF
CDR3nt: TGTGCCAGCAGCTCGTTACCAGGGGTTAACTATGGCTACACCTTC

j_gene: TRBJ2-1
abundance: NA
len: 14
v_gene: TRBV19
d_gene: NA
CDR3aa: CATRIRRGTNEQFF
CDR3nt: TGTGCCACCCGAATACGACGGGGGACCAATGAGCAGTTCTTC

j_gene: TRBJ1-2
abundance: once
len: 12
v_gene: TRBV2
d_gene: NA
CDR3aa: CASKVGVGGYTF
CDR3nt: TGTGCCAGCAAAGTAGGGGTAGGCGGCTACACCTTC

j_gene: TRBJ2-5
abundance: medium-sized
len: 15
v_gene: TRBV19
d_gene: TRBD2
CDR3aa: CASSQGSSGSETQYF
CDR3nt: TGTGCCAGTAGCCAGGGTTCTAGCGGGAGTGAGACCCAGTACTTC

j_gene: TRBJ2-1
abundance: NA
len: 15
v_gene: TRBV5-1
d_gene: NA
CDR3aa: CASSLDGGSYNEQFF
CDR3nt: TGCGCCAGCAGCTTGGATGGGGGGTCCTACAATGAGCAGTTCTTC

j_gene: TRBJ2-4
abundance: NA
len: 14
v_gene: TRBV9
d_gene: TRBD2
CDR3aa: CASSAGGGVSIQYF
CDR3nt: TGTGCCAGCAGCGCCGGGGGAGGGGTAAGCATTCAGTACTTC

j_gene: TRBJ1-5
abundance: NA
len: 16
v_gene: TRBV5-8
d_gene: TRBD1
CDR3aa: CASSLVQGSGNQPQHF
CDR3nt: TGTGCCAGCAGCTTGGTACAGGGGAGTGGCAATCAGCCCCAGCATTTT

j_gene: TRBJ2-1
abundance: NA
len: 17
v_gene: TRBV11-3
d_gene: TRBD2
CDR3aa: CASSRGLAGGPWNEQFF
CDR3nt: TGTGCCAGCAGTCGTGGACTAGCGGGAGGGCCGTGGAATGAGCAGTTCTTC

j_gene: TRBJ2-1
abundance: once
len: 16
v_gene: TRBV11-2
d_gene: NA
CDR3aa: CASSLAVGGAGNEQFF
CDR3nt: TGTGCCAGCAGCTTAGCTGTGGGGGGGGCGGGCAATGAGCAGTTCTTC

j_gene: TRBJ2-7
abundance: NA
len: 15
v_gene: TRBV5-1
d_gene: NA
CDR3aa: CASKPDWGGTYEQYF
CDR3nt: TGCGCCAGCAAGCCGGACTGGGGAGGAACCTACGAGCAGTACTTC

j_gene: TRBJ2-4
abundance: NA
len: 20
v_gene: TRBV4-3
d_gene: TRBD2
CDR3aa: CASSQSMAGGRARAKNIQYF
CDR3nt: TGCGCCAGCAGCCAATCTATGGCTGGCGGGAGGGCCAGGGCCAAAAACATTCAGTACTTC

j_gene: TRBJ1-2
abundance: NA
len: 14
v_gene: TRBV2
d_gene: TRBD1
CDR3aa: CASSDPDRGYGYTF
CDR3nt: TGTGCCAGCAGTGACCCGGACAGGGGGTATGGCTACACCTTC

j_gene: TRBJ2-3
abundance: NA
len: 18
v_gene: TRBV5-1
d_gene: NA
CDR3aa: CASSLGSVLPPRTDTQYF
CDR3nt: TGCGCCAGCAGCTTGGGGTCAGTCTTACCTCCCCGCACAGATACGCAGTATTTT

j_gene: TRBJ2-2
abundance: NA
len: 16
v_gene: TRBV27
d_gene: TRBD2
CDR3aa: CASSLRGSGVGGELFF
CDR3nt: TGTGCCAGCAGTTTGCGTGGTAGCGGGGTTGGCGGGGAGCTGTTTTTT

j_gene: TRBJ2-3
abundance: NA
len: 16
v_gene: TRBV5-4
d_gene: TRBD1
CDR3aa: CASSQGRGQGTDTQYF
CDR3nt: TGTGCCAGCAGCCAGGGGAGAGGACAGGGCACAGATACGCAGTATTTT

j_gene: TRBJ2-7
abundance: NA
len: 12
v_gene: TRBV10-3
d_gene: NA
CDR3aa: CAISESAGEQYF
CDR3nt: TGTGCCATCAGTGAGTCAGCCGGCGAGCAGTACTTC

j_gene: TRBJ2-2
abundance: NA
len: 13
v_gene: TRBV7-9
d_gene: NA
CDR3aa: CAVPALPGGELFF
CDR3nt: TGTGCCGTTCCAGCTCTGCCGGGCGGGGAGCTGTTTTTT

j_gene: TRBJ1-1
abundance: NA
len: 13
v_gene: TRBV5-4
d_gene: TRBD1
CDR3aa: CASSFDRGTEAFF
CDR3nt: TGTGCCAGCAGCTTCGACAGGGGAACTGAAGCTTTCTTT

j_gene: TRBJ2-3
abundance: NA
len: 18
v_gene: TRBV5-4
d_gene: TRBD2
CDR3aa: CASSLALGMKRGTDTQYF
CDR3nt: TGTGCCAGCAGCTTGGCGCTTGGTATGAAGCGGGGTACAGATACGCAGTATTTT

j_gene: TRBJ2-1
abundance: once
len: 15
v_gene: TRBV19
d_gene: TRBD2
CDR3aa: CASSRRLAENNEQFF
CDR3nt: TGTGCCAGTAGTAGGAGACTAGCGGAAAACAATGAGCAGTTCTTC

j_gene: TRBJ1-3
abundance: NA
len: 15
v_gene: TRBV18
d_gene: TRBD1
CDR3aa: CASSPPGQGRNTIYF
CDR3nt: TGTGCCAGCTCACCACCGGGACAGGGTCGAAACACCATATATTTT

j_gene: TRBJ2-7
abundance: NA
len: 14
v_gene: TRBV7-3
d_gene: TRBD2
CDR3aa: CASSKTSEDSEQYF
CDR3nt: TGTGCCAGCAGCAAGACTAGCGAAGATAGCGAGCAGTACTTC

j_gene: TRBJ2-5
abundance: NA
len: 15
v_gene: TRBV5-1
d_gene: TRBD2
CDR3aa: CASSLVASGSRDQYF
CDR3nt: TGCGCCAGCAGCTTGGTGGCTAGCGGGAGTAGGGACCAGTACTTC

j_gene: TRBJ2-3
abundance: NA
len: 16
v_gene: TRBV19
d_gene: TRBD1
CDR3aa: CASSRSGQGAGDTQYF
CDR3nt: TGTGCCAGTAGCCGATCGGGACAGGGGGCTGGAGATACGCAGTATTTT

j_gene: TRBJ2-2
abundance: NA
len: 15
v_gene: TRBV5-1
d_gene: NA
CDR3aa: CASSSGGKGAGELFF
CDR3nt: TGCGCCAGCAGCTCAGGGGGGAAAGGCGCCGGGGAGCTGTTTTTT

j_gene: TRBJ1-1
abundance: NA
len: 13
v_gene: TRBV15
d_gene: NA
CDR3aa: CATSRGTAAEAFF
CDR3nt: TGTGCCACCAGCAGAGGGACAGCCGCTGAAGCTTTCTTT

j_gene: TRBJ1-5
abundance: NA
len: 14
v_gene: TRBV18
d_gene: NA
CDR3aa: CASSPNDRNQPQHF
CDR3nt: TGTGCCAGCTCACCCAACGACAGAAATCAGCCCCAGCATTTT

j_gene: TRBJ2-5
abundance: NA
len: 15
v_gene: TRBV7-2
d_gene: NA
CDR3aa: CASRLTLSGQETQYF
CDR3nt: TGTGCCAGCAGGCTTACCCTCAGCGGCCAAGAGACCCAGTACTTC

j_gene: TRBJ2-1
abundance: NA
len: 10
v_gene: TRBV29-1
d_gene: NA
CDR3aa: CSALIGEQFF
CDR3nt: TGCAGCGCCCTTATCGGGGAGCAGTTCTTC

j_gene: TRBJ1-2
abundance: NA
len: 13
v_gene: TRBV28
d_gene: NA
CDR3aa: CASSLRTLYGYTF
CDR3nt: TGTGCCAGCAGTTTGAGGACTCTCTATGGCTACACCTTC

j_gene: TRBJ2-7
abundance: once
len: 15
v_gene: TRBV7-2
d_gene: NA
CDR3aa: CASSLSAGATYEQYF
CDR3nt: TGTGCCAGCAGCCTCTCAGCGGGCGCCACCTACGAGCAGTACTTC

j_gene: TRBJ2-3
abundance: few
len: 12
v_gene: TRBV5-1
d_gene: NA
CDR3aa: CASTIKPDTQYF
CDR3nt: TGCGCCAGCACCATTAAGCCAGATACGCAGTATTTT

j_gene: TRBJ2-5
abundance: NA
len: 14
v_gene: TRBV6-1
d_gene: TRBD2
CDR3aa: CASGRVAGTETQYF
CDR3nt: TGTGCCAGCGGGAGAGTAGCGGGCACAGAGACCCAGTACTTC

j_gene: TRBJ1-1
abundance: NA
len: 13
v_gene: TRBV29-1
d_gene: TRBD1
CDR3aa: CSGAGQGNTEAFF
CDR3nt: TGCAGCGGAGCGGGACAGGGGAACACTGAAGCTTTCTTT

j_gene: TRBJ1-6
abundance: once
len: 14
v_gene: TRBV6-5
d_gene: NA
CDR3aa: CASSSQEFASPLHF
CDR3nt: TGTGCCAGCAGTTCACAGGAGTTCGCTTCACCCCTCCACTTT

j_gene: TRBJ2-4
abundance: NA
len: 23
v_gene: TRBV30
d_gene: NA
CDR3aa: CAWHPAVARGTWATILAKNIQYF
CDR3nt: TGTGCCTGGCACCCCGCGGTAGCGCGGGGGACATGGGCCACCATTTTAGCCAAAAACATTCAGTACTTC

j_gene: TRBJ2-7
abundance: NA
len: 12
v_gene: TRBV10-3
d_gene: NA
CDR3aa: CAIRDSVGEQYF
CDR3nt: TGTGCCATCAGGGACTCCGTTGGGGAGCAGTACTTC